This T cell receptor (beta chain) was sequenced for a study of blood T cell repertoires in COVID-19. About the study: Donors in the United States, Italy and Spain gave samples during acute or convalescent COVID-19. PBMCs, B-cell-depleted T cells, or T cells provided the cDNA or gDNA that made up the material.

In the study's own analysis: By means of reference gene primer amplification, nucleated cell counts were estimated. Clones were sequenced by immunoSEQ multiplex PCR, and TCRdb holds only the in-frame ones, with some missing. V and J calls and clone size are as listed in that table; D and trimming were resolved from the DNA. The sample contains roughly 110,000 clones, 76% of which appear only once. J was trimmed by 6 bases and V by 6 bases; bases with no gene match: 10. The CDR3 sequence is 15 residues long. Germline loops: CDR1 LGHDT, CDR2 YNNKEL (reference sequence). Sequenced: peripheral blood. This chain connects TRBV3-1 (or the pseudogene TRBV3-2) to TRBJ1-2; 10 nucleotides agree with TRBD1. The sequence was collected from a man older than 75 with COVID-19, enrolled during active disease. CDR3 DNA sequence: TGTGCCAGCAGTTTTCCGGGACAGGGGATTCATGGCTACACCTTC. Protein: CASSFPGQGIHGYTF.